The rows below give T cell receptor beta chains drawn from one sample of a study of blood T cell repertoires in COVID-19. Repertoires were generated with immunoSEQ multiplex PCR, while TCRdb's copy carries only in-frame clones and drops some. The sample lists 80,000 or so clones, less than 90% occurring once. Sequencing was done on a sample of peripheral blood. These receptors all stem from a human donor in a cohort sampled during active COVID-19. The CDR3 runs from the conserved cysteine through the conserved F or W. A D gene is named only where the DNA matches it firmly. Rows may omit the clone size; those that give it use once, few, many or a size class.

TRBJ1-5,14,TRBV28,TRBD1,few,TGTGCCAGCAGTGGCGGGACAGGGCATCAGCCCCAGCATTTT,CASSGGTGHQPQHF
TRBJ1-2,14,TRBV28,.,.,TGTGCCAGCTACAGCCCTCAGGGGAACTATGGCTACACCTTC,CASYSPQGNYGYTF
TRBJ2-7,14,TRBV4-3,TRBD2,.,TGCGCCAGCGCTACGTTCGGGGGGGCCTACGAGCAGTACTTC,CASATFGGAYEQYF
TRBJ2-3,16,TRBV6-4,TRBD2,.,TGTGCCAGCAGTGGGGGGACTAGCGGGAGATCGGATACGCAGTATTTT,CASSGGTSGRSDTQYF
TRBJ2-7,13,TRBV12-3/TRBV12-4,.,.,TGTGCCAGCGGATCGGGACTTTTATACGAGCAGTACTTC,CASGSGLLYEQYF
TRBJ2-1,14,TRBV7-2,.,.,TGTGCCAGCAGCTTATCAGGGCCCCACAATGAGCAGTTCTTC,CASSLSGPHNEQFF
TRBJ1-4,16,TRBV7-2,.,.,TGTGCCAGCAGCGTCAGTATGGCGGGAGCTAATGAAAAACTGTTTTTT,CASSVSMAGANEKLFF
TRBJ2-2,15,TRBV6-1,TRBD1,.,TGTGCCAGCAGTGAACGGGGACAGGGCAGCGGGGAGCTGTTTTTT,CASSERGQGSGELFF
TRBJ2-5,14,TRBV5-1,.,.,TGCGCCAGCAGTCATGGACAGAGCCAAGAGACCCAGTACTTC,CASSHGQSQETQYF
TRBJ2-7,16,TRBV28,TRBD1,.,TGTGCCAGCAGTCCAGCCGGGACAGCTTACGGCTACGAGCAGTACTTC,CASSPAGTAYGYEQYF
TRBJ1-5,13,TRBV21-1,.,.,TGTGCCAGCGCCCAGCGCGTACACGCGCCCCAGCATTTT,CASAQRVHAPQHF
TRBJ2-5,15,TRBV2,TRBD2,.,TGTGCCAGCAGATTCGTAGCGGGAGGGCCGAAGACCCAGTACTTC,CASRFVAGGPKTQYF
TRBJ1-2,15,TRBV27,.,.,TGTGCCAGCAGTCGTGGACAGCCAAACTTAGGTGGCTACACCTTC,CASSRGQPNLGGYTF
TRBJ1-1,14,TRBV4-2,.,.,TGTGCCAGCAGCCAAAGGAACGGGATCGATAGAGCTTTCTTT,CASSQRNGIDRAFF
TRBJ1-2,16,TRBV7-9,TRBD1,.,TGTGCCAGCAGCCCACAACCGGGACAGGGATTCTATGGCTACACCTTC,CASSPQPGQGFYGYTF
TRBJ2-3,15,TRBV5-6,TRBD2,.,TGTGCCAGCAGCTTGTCCCTAGCGGGGACAGATACGCAGTATTTT,CASSLSLAGTDTQYF
TRBJ2-7,13,TRBV28,.,.,TGTGCCAGCAGGTGGGCAGGGTGGGGCGAGCAGTACTTC,CASRWAGWGEQYF
TRBJ1-5,15,TRBV6-5,.,.,TGTGCCAGCAGCCTGGGGGCAGGGAGACATCAGCCCCAGCATTTT,CASSLGAGRHQPQHF
TRBJ1-1,15,TRBV19,TRBD1,.,TGTGCCAGTACCCAAATGACAGGGGGCCTCGCTGAAGCTTTCTTT,CASTQMTGGLAEAFF
TRBJ2-1,14,TRBV7-3,TRBD2,once,TGTGCCAGCAGCTTAATGGGACTAGCCGATGAGCAGTTCTTC,CASSLMGLADEQFF
TRBJ2-7,14,TRBV6-5,TRBD2,.,TGTGCCAGCTGGACTAGCGGGCCCCTCCTCGTCGCTTACTTC,CASWTSGPLLVAYF
TRBJ2-5,14,TRBV7-2,TRBD2,.,TGTGCCAGCAGCTCCCCGGGGGGTGTAGAGACCCAGTACTTC,CASSSPGGVETQYF
TRBJ2-7,14,TRBV10-3,TRBD1,.,TGTGCCATCAACCCCGGGACAGGGTTTGGCGAGCAGTACTTC,CAINPGTGFGEQYF
TRBJ1-4,14,TRBV6-6,TRBD1,.,TGTGCCAGCAGTTACCGGGACAGGGAAGAAAAACTGTTTTTT,CASSYRDREEKLFF
TRBJ2-4,15,TRBV25-1,.,.,TGTGCCAGCAGTGCTGGAAGGGTCGGGGGAAACATTCAGTACTTC,CASSAGRVGGNIQYF
TRBJ2-7,14,TRBV6-5,TRBD1,.,TGTGCCAGCAGCTTGGACAGGAGAATAGACGAGCAGTACTTC,CASSLDRRIDEQYF
TRBJ1-5,18,TRBV6-4,TRBD1,few,TGTGCCAGCAGTGACTGTTACAGGGGAGGTTGGAGCAATCAGCCCCAGCATTTT,CASSDCYRGGWSNQPQHF
TRBJ2-3,14,TRBV7-9,TRBD2,.,TGTGCCAGCACCCTAGCGGGAGCGCCGGATACGCAGTATTTT,CASTLAGAPDTQYF
TRBJ1-2,15,TRBV7-2,.,.,TGTGCCAGCAGCTTAGGGGTCGGGACTAACTATGGCTACACCTTC,CASSLGVGTNYGYTF
TRBJ1-1,14,TRBV7-8,TRBD1,.,TGTGCCAGCAGCTGGGCAGGGGGCTGGACTGAAGCTTTCTTT,CASSWAGGWTEAFF
TRBJ2-7,14,TRBV9,TRBD1,.,TGTGCCAGCAGCGAGGGGGACAGGGGCTACGAGCAGTACTTC,CASSEGDRGYEQYF
TRBJ1-1,14,TRBV5-5,.,.,TGTGCCAGCAGCCCTACAGGGTATGGCACTGAAGCTTTCTTT,CASSPTGYGTEAFF
TRBJ1-2,14,TRBV6-5,TRBD1,once,TGTGCCAGCAGGTACCGGGACAGGGGCTATGGCTACACCTTC,CASRYRDRGYGYTF
TRBJ2-5,13,TRBV18,.,.,TGTGCCAGCTCACGATCGGGCCAAGAGACCCAGTACTTC,CASSRSGQETQYF
TRBJ2-5,18,TRBV6-2/TRBV6-3,TRBD2,.,TGTGCCAGCAGTTACTCCCCGCTCCTAGCGGGGGATTCAGAGACCCAGTACTTC,CASSYSPLLAGDSETQYF
TRBJ2-5,14,TRBV6-5,.,.,TGTGCCAGCAGCCGTCGAGGGAGTGTGGAGACCCAGTACTTC,CASSRRGSVETQYF
TRBJ2-1,19,TRBV19,TRBD2,.,TGTGCCAGTAGTAATGCTCGGAGAACTATTAGCGGGAGGGACAATGAGCAGTTCTTC,CASSNARRTISGRDNEQFF
TRBJ2-1,14,TRBV5-1,.,.,TGCGCCAGCAGCTTGGCCTTGGTAGGCGGCGAGCAGTTCTTC,CASSLALVGGEQFF
TRBJ2-3,16,TRBV11-1,TRBD2,.,TGTGCCAGCAGCCCGGTCGCGGGAGGTTTCACAGATACGCAGTATTTT,CASSPVAGGFTDTQYF
TRBJ1-2,15,TRBV5-1,TRBD1,.,TGCGCCAGCAGTTCGGGTCAGGGGGACCACTATGGCTACACCTTC,CASSSGQGDHYGYTF
TRBJ1-1,13,TRBV19,TRBD1,.,TGTGCCAGTCGAGGACAGGGCCCCACTGAAGCTTTCTTT,CASRGQGPTEAFF